This TCR beta chain was documented in a study of beta chain features in type 1 diabetes (dated by TCRdb to the late 2010s). Turning to the overall study: No differences in mean age, gender distribution, total cell number or subset yield were found between patients and healthy donors. Regulatory and stem cell-like memory subsets were isolated from only 8 patients and about eight healthy donors, whereas naive and central memory subsets came from all 30 or so donors. In the study, recently diagnosed type 1 diabetes patients and matched healthy donors were compared on the TCRB repertoires of their sorted circulating CD4+ T cell subsets. A total of roughly 99,000,000 sorted cells were examined across all samples, and the number of cells per subset was strongly correlated with RNA yield.

The CDR3 numbers 13 residues from cysteine through phenylalanine. Only CDR3 DNA remains: 39 bases, in frame from the first base. V lost 10 bases and J lost 8 bases, and the count of bases not matched to a germline gene is 5. CDR1 MNHNY and CDR2 SVGAGI are derived from the germline V gene (reference sequence). The entire isolated RNA was reverse transcribed using the High Capacity cDNA Reverse Transcription Kit, and thus expressed TCRB transcripts were sequenced. Deep immunoSEQ sequencing was applied to naive, central memory and regulatory T cell samples, giving an average of roughly 3.6 million total reads per sample. After sorted cells were lysed in RLT buffer, RNA was extracted with DNase-treated RNeasy Micro or Mini kits, with the choice depending on cell number. To prevent cross-contamination, each cell subset was processed individually, whereas patient and healthy donor samples were processed jointly. The immunoSEQ multiplex PCR was used to amplify TCRB sequences from cDNA, generating 87-bp fragments that spanned the CDR3 region. The amplicons were sequenced using the Illumina HiSeq platform. In the paper's pipeline: PCR bias was computationally corrected using synthetic template baselines, reads within Hamming distance 2 were collapsed, and singletons that could not be merged were discarded. Reads were aligned to IMGT to assign V, D and J genes, CDR3 length, and insertions or deletions at six rearrangement sites. Clonotype counts were normalized to sorted cell number within each subset before computing true diversity and Gini coefficients with the tcR R package. Repertoire sharing was quantified using the overlap coefficient calculated on TCRB nucleotide sequences. Sourced from immuneACCESS, this table was stored by TCRdb with only in-frame sequences that have V and J called. A share of the clones is absent; for the studies checked, an unresolved V gene accounts for under half, and the remainder has no known explanation. D and trimming were read from the DNA, whereas the V and J calls and clone size are those reported in that table. This sample holds more than 140,000 clones; roughly 10% were observed only once. The ten top clones hold about 0.6% of the sample.

Each donor gave one peripheral blood draw, averaging approximately 0.11 L, which was collected into heparinised tubes. A BD FACSAria II was used to sort naive, central memory, regulatory and stem cell-like memory CD4+ T cells with a panel that included CD45RO, CCR7, CD25, CD127, CD95 and CD27. Every sorted population had a purity above 95%. Right away, PBMCs were isolated by Lymphoprep density gradient centrifugation and were stained directly, with no culture step. So that batch effects would be minimized, each experiment stained and sorted samples in pairs, pairing one healthy donor with one patient. With respect to this clone: Its antigen is still unknown. No base quality information exists; no much larger clone differs at one position.

What the work shows at the level of the full study, not this receptor alone: Only small numbers of individuals were included in the HLA sub-analyses, which left unresolved whether HLA type had any influence on TCRB rearrangement. Patients with type 1 diabetes made fewer insertions and deleted more nucleotides at VDJ recombination sites, implying thymic rearrangement abnormalities. Shorter templates might have been favored by PCR, but patient and control samples were amplified and corrected together, so both groups would have been affected equally by any skew. Naive, central memory and regulatory TCRB repertoires appeared more similar among patients than among healthy donors. In all four CD4+ subsets, TCRB CDR3 length was moderately but significantly shorter in type 1 diabetes patients. Because cDNA rather than genomic DNA was sequenced, highly expressing activated cells could have been over-represented, although no difference in activation and CD3 levels was found between groups.

The origin of this receptor is a woman in her 40s in good health. What was sequenced was central memory CD4+ T cells from blood. Here the chain combines TRBV6-6 and TRBJ2-2, with 12 bases aligning to TRBD2. CDR3 region: CATSGGASGELFF. The DNA sequence is given as TGTGCCACTAGCGGGGGGGCCTCAGGGGAGCTGTTTTTT.